This TCR beta chain was sequenced for a study of cytomegalovirus exposure and HLA in healthy donors. About the study: The approximately 600 first-cohort repertoires shared a platform with the approximately 120 validation repertoires, as reported in a later analysis.

Profiled with immunoSEQ multiplex PCR; TCRdb holds only in-frame clones, not every one. The sample consists of fewer than 250,000 clones, approximately 80% of them appearing once. This clone was observed once. Its antigen is currently unknown. Study-wide results and limits: Reports credit the classifier with highly specific, highly sensitive diagnosis of cytomegalovirus status.

CDR3 length: 14 residues. V lost 6 bases and J lost 2; bases outside the gene matches: 5. CDR1 SGHAT and CDR2 FQNNGV come from the germline V gene. V is TRBV11-2 and J is TRBJ2-7, with 9 bases fitting TRBD2. The TCR was taken from a woman aged 25-40 years in good health and CMV-seropositive. Sequenced input: PBMCs. CDR3 sequence (DNA): TGTGCCAGCAGGACAATAGCGGGAGCCTACGAGCAGTACTTC. This encodes CASRTIAGAYEQYF.